Presented here are 3 T cell receptor beta chains from one specimen sequenced in a study of blood T cell repertoires in COVID-19. TCRdb's table, derived via immunoSEQ multiplex PCR, lists solely in-frame clones and lacks some. This repertoire shows around 400,000 clones, around 89% found once; its top ten account for around 1.2%. Sequencing was performed on peripheral blood. These receptors originate from a man between 40 and 49 years old with acute or convalescent COVID-19.

This clone occurred once. J is TRBJ2-7 and V is TRBV3-1 (or the pseudogene TRBV3-2); a weak D match, TRBD2 (6 bases). V was trimmed by 4 bases and J by 1 base, leaving 14 bases between them. Germline V CDR1 and CDR2: LGHDT, YNNKEL (reference sequence). CDR3 length equals 15 residues. The CDR3 coding sequence is TGTGCCAGCAGCCTTAGCGGATTCCTTTCCTACGAGCAGTACTTC. It specifies CASSLSGFLSYEQYF.

The chain combines TRBV12-3 or TRBV12-4 with TRBJ2-1; no clear D. The germline V and J ends were trimmed by 11 bases and 0 bases, with 11 bases remaining between them. The length of the CDR3 is 13 residues. The CDR3, as DNA: TGTGCCTGTGAAGATAGCTCCTACAATGAGCAGTTCTTC. This sequence encodes CACEDSSYNEQFF.

The chain is built from TRBV30 and TRBJ1-3; D uncertain. Looked up from germline, CDR1 is GTSNPN and CDR2 is SVGIG (reference sequence). This CDR3 contains 14 residues. With 0 bases removed from V and 3 bases from J, the gap between germline ends came to 9 bases. CDR3 loop: CAWSVGGNGNTIYF. The DNA of the CDR3 is TGTGCCTGGAGTGTAGGAGGGAATGGAAACACCATATATTTT.